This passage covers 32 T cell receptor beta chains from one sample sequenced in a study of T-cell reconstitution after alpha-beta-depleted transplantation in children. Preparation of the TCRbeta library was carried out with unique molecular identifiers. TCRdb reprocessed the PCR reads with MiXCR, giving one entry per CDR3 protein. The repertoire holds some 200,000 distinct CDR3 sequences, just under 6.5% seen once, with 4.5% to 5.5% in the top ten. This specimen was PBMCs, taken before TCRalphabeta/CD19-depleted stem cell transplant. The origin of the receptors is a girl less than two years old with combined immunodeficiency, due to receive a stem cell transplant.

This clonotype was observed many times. CDR3 protein: CSVEFGIQETQYF. In nucleotides, the CDR3 is TGCAGCGTTGAATTCGGAATCCAAGAGACCCAGTACTTC. V is TRBV29-1 and J is TRBJ2-5; D is ambiguous. Trimming took off 2 bases at V and 1 base at J, with 8 bases between the two ends. Germline CDR1 and CDR2: SQVTM and ANQGSEA. This CDR3 has 13 residues.

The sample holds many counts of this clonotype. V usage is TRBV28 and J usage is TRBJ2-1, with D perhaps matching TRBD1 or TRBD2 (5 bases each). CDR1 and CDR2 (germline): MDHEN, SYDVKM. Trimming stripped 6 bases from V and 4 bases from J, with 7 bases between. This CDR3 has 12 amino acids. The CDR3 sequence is CASRGPYNEQFF. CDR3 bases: TGTGCCAGCAGGGGACCATACAATGAGCAGTTCTTC.

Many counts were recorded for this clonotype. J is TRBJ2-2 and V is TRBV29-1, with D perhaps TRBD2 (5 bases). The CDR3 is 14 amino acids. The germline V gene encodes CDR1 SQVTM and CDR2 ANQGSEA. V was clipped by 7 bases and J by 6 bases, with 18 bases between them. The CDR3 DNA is TGCAGCGCTATGGGGTTAAGGCGGGCCGGGGAGCTGTTTTTT. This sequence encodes CSAMGLRRAGELFF.

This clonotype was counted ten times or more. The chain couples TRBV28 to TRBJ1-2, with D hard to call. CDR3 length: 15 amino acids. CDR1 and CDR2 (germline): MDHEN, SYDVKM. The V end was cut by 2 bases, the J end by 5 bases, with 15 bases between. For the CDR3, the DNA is TGTGCCAGCAGTTTAGGGATCCTGACATGGTATGGCTACACCTTC. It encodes CASSLGILTWYGYTF.

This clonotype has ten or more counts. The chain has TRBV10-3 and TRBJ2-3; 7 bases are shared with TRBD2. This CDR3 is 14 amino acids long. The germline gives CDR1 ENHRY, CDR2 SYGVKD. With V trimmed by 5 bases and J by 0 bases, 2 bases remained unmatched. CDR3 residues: CAISLAVSTDTQYF. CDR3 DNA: TGTGCCATCAGTCTAGCGGTGAGCACAGATACGCAGTATTTT.

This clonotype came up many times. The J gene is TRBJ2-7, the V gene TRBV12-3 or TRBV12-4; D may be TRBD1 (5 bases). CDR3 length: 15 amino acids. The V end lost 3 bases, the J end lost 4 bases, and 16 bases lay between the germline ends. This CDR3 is CASSFPATEVYEQYF. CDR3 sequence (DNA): TGTGCCAGCAGTTTCCCCGCGACAGAGGTTTACGAGCAGTACTTC.

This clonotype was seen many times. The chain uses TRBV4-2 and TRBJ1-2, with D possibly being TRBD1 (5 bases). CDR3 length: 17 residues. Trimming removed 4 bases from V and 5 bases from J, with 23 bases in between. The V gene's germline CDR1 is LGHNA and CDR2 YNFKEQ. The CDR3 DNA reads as TGTGCCAGCAGCCTCGTGCGGGGGAGATGGGTCCATTATGGCTACACCTTC. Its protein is CASSLVRGRWVHYGYTF.

The CDR3 coding sequence is TGTGCCAGCAGCCAAGATTCTGGCGGGACCGGGATTTGGACCTTC. Translated, it gives CASSQDSGGTGIWTF. J is TRBJ1-2 and V is TRBV3-1, with a tentative D call TRBD1 (5 bases). The V end lost 0 bases, the J end lost 14 bases, and 22 bases lay between the germline ends. CDR1 LGHDT and CDR2 YNNKEL come from the germline V gene (reference sequence). CDR3 length: 15 residues.

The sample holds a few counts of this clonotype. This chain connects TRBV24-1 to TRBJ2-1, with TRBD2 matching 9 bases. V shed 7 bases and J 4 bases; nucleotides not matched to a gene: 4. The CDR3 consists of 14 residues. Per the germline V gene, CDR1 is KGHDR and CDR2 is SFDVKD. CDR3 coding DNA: TGTGCCACCAGCGGGGCGGGAGGGTACAATGAGCAGTTCTTC. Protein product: CATSGAGGYNEQFF.

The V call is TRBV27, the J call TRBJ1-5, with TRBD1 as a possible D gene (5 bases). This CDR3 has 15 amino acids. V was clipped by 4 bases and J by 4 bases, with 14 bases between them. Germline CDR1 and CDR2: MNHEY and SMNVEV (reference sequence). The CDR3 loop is CASSWSGFGNQPQHF. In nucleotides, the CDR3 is TGTGCCAGCAGTTGGTCAGGGTTCGGGAATCAGCCCCAGCATTTT.

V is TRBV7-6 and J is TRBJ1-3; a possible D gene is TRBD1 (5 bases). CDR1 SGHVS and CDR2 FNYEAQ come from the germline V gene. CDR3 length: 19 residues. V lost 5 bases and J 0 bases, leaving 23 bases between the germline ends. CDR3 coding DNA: TGTGCCAGCAGCCCCCTCATCGGGGGAGTACTGAACTCTGGAAACACCATATATTTT. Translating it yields CASSPLIGGVLNSGNTIYF.

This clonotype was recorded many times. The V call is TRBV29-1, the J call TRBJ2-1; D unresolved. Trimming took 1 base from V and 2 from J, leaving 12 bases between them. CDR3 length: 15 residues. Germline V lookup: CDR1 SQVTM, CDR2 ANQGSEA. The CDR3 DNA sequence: TGCAGCGTTGAAGGTAATAGTGGTCCCTACAATGAGCAGTTCTTC. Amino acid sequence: CSVEGNSGPYNEQFF.

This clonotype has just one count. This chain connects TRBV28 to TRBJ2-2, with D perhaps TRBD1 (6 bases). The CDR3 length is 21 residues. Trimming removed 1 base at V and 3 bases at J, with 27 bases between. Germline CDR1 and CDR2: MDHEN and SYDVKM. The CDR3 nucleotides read TGTGCCAGCAGTTTATCCCCCCCCGGACAGATCACTATGACCTACACCGGGGAGCTGTTTTTT. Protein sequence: CASSLSPPGQITMTYTGELFF.

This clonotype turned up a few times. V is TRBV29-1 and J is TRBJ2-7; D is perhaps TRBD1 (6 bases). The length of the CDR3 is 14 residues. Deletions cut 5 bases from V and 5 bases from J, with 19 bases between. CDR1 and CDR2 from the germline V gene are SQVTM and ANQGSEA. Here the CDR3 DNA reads TGCAGCGTTTCCTCCGGGACATCGGAACACGAGCAGTACTTC. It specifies CSVSSGTSEHEQYF.

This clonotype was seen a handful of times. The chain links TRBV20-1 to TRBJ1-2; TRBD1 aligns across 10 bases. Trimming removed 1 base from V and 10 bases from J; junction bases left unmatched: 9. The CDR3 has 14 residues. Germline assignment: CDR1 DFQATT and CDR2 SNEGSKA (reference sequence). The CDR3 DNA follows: TGCAGTGCTAGAGTTTTGACAGGGGGCAGAGACTACACCTTC. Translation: CSARVLTGGRDYTF.

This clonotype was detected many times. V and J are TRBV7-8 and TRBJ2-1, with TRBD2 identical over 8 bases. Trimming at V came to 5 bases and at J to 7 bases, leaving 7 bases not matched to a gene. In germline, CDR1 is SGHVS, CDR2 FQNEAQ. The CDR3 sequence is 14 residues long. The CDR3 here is CASSESGGANEQFF. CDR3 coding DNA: TGTGCCAGCAGCGAGAGCGGGGGAGCTAATGAGCAGTTCTTC. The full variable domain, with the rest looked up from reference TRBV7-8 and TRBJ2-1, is GAGVSQSPRYKVAKRGQDVALRCDPISGHVSLFWYQQALGQGPEFLTYFQNEAQLDKSGLPSDRFFAERPEGSVSTLKIQRTQQEDSAVYLCASSESGGANEQFFGPGTRLTVL.

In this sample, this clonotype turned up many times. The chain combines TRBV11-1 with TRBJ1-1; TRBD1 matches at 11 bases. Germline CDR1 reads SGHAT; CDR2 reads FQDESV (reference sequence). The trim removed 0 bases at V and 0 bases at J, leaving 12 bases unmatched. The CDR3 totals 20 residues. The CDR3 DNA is TGTGCCAGCAGCTTAGCGAAGAGTTGGGACAGGGGGACCCTGAACACTGAAGCTTTCTTT. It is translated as CASSLAKSWDRGTLNTEAFF.

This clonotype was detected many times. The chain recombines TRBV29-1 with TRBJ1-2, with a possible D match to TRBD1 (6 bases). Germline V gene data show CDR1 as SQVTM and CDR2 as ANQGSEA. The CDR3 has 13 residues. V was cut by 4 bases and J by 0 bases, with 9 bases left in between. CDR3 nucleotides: TGCAGCGTTGGGAACAGGGCTAACTATGGCTACACCTTC. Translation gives CSVGNRANYGYTF.

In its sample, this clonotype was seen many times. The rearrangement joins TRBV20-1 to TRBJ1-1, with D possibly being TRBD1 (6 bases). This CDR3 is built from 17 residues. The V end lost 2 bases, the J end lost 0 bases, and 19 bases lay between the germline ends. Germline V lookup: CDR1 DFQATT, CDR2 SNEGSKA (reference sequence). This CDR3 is CSARPKQGPLMNTEAFF. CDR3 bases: TGCAGTGCTAGACCCAAACAGGGCCCTTTAATGAACACTGAAGCTTTCTTT.

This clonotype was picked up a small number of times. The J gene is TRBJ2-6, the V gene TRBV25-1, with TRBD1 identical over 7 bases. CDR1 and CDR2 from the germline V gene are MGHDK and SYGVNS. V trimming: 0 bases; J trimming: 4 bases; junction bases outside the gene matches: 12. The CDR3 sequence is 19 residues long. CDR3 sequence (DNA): TGTGCCAGCAGTGAATACCACGACAGGGACCACCAGGGGGCCAACGTCCTGACTTTC. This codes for CASSEYHDRDHQGANVLTF.

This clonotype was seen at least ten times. CDR3 nucleotides: TGTGCCAGCAGCCAAGGAGACGGAAATGAGCAGTTCTTC. Amino acid sequence: CASSQGDGNEQFF. This chain uses TRBV3-1 with TRBJ2-1; D is unresolved. Trimming took 1 base from V and 7 from J, leaving 8 bases between them. The CDR3 is made up of 13 amino acids. Germline-derived CDR1 and CDR2 are LGHDT and YNNKEL (reference sequence).

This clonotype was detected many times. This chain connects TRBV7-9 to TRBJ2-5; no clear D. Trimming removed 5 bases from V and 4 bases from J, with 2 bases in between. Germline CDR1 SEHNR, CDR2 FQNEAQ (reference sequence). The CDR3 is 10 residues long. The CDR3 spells CASSGETQYF. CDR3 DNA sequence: TGTGCCAGCAGCGGAGAGACCCAGTACTTC. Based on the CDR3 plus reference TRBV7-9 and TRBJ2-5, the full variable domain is DTGVSQNPRHKITKRGQNVTFRCDPISEHNRLYWYRQTLGQGPEFLTYFQNEAQLEKSRLLSDRFSAERPKGSFSTLEIQRTEQGDSAMYLCASSGETQYFGPGTRLLVL.

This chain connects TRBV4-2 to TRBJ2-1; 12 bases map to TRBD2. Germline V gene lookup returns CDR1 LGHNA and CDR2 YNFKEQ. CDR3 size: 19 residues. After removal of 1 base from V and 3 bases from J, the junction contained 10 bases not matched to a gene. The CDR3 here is CASSQGSTSGRRFYNEQFF. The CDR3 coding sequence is TGTGCCAGCAGCCAAGGTAGTACTAGCGGGAGGAGATTCTACAATGAGCAGTTCTTC.

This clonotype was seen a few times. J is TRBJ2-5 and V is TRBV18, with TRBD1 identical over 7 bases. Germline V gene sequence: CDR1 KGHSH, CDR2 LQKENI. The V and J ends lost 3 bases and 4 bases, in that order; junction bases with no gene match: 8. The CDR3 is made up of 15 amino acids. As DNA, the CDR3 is TGTGCCAGCTCACCCGCAACAGGGGTGGGAGAGACCCAGTACTTC. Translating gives CASSPATGVGETQYF.

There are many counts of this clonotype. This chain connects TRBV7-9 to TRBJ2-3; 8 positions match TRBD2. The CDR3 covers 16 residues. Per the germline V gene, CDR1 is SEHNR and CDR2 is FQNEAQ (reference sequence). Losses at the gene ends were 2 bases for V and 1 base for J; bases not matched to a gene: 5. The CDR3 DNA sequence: TGTGCCAGCAGCTTATCCCCGGGACTAGGCACAGATACGCAGTATTTT. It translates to CASSLSPGLGTDTQYF.

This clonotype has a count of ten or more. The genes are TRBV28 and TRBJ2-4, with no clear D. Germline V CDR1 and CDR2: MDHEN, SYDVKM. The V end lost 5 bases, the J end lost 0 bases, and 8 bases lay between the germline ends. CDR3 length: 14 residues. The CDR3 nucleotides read TGTGCCAGCAGTCGACGACTAGCCAAAAACATTCAGTACTTC. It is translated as CASSRRLAKNIQYF.

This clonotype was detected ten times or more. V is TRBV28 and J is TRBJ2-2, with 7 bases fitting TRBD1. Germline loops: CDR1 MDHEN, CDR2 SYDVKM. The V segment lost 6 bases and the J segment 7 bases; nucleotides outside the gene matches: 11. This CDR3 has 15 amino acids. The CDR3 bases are TGTGCCAGCAGCCCATTACAGGGGTCGGGCGGGGAGCTGTTTTTT. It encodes CASSPLQGSGGELFF.

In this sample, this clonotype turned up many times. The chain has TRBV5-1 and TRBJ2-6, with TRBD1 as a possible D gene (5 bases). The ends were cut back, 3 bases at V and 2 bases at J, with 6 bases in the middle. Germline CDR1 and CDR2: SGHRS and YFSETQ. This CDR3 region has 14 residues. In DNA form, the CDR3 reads TGCGCCAGCAGCTCCAGGGCTGGGGCCAACGTCCTGACTTTC. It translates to CASSSRAGANVLTF.

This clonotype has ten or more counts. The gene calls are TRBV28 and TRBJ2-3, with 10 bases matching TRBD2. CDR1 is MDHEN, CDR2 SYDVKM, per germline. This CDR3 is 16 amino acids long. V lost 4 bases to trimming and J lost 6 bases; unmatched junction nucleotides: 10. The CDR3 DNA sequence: TGTGCCAGCAGTTACAATAGCGGGGGGCTTATTGATACGCAGTATTTT. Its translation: CASSYNSGGLIDTQYF.

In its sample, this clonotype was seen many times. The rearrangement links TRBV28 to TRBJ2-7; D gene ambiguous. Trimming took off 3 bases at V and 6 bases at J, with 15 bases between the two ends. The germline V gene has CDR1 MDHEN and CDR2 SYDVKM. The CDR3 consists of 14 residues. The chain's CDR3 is CASSFDGRPVEQYF. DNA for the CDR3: TGTGCCAGCAGTTTTGACGGACGTCCAGTCGAGCAGTACTTC.

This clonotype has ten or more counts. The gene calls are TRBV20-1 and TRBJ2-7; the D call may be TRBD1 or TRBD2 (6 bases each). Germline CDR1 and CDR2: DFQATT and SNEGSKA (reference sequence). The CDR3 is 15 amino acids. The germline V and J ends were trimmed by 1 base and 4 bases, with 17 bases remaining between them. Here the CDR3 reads CSARGPPEGEYEQYF. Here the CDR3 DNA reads TGCAGTGCTAGAGGCCCCCCGGAGGGGGAGTACGAGCAGTACTTC.

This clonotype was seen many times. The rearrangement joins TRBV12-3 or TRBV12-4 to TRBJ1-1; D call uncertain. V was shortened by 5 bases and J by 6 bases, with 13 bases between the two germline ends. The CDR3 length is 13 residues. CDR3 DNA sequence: TGTGCCAGCAGTCCCGGGGTGGGTCCTGAAGCTTTCTTT. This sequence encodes CASSPGVGPEAFF.